The clone carrying this T cell receptor beta chain appeared once. The antigen remains unidentified. The CDR3 extends over 15 amino acids. Looked up from germline, CDR1 is LNHDA and CDR2 is SQIVND (reference sequence). V was clipped by 0 bases and J by 3 bases, with 11 bases between them. The sample is drawn from a study of OX40 agonist ivuxolimab in advanced cancers. Study conclusions and caveats: Both blood CD4+ and CD8+ T cells showed clonal growth by week 6 at 0.1 to 3.0 mg/kg.

Data came from immunoSEQ multiplex PCR; TCRdb stores just in-frame clones and leaves some out. The data show around 83,000 clones, with roughly nine tenths seen just once and 2.3% held by the top ten. Baseline was the first blood sampling point, followed by cycle 4 day 1 and cycle 7 day 1. The sample here was CD4+ or CD8+ T cells sorted from blood, taken in a trial of the OX40 agonist ivuxolimab. The sequence derives from an adult with an advanced solid tumor such as melanoma, head and neck, liver or kidney cancer. This chain uses TRBV19 with TRBJ1-1; D perhaps matches TRBD1 (5 bases). The CDR3 is CASSIDTTEDTEAFF. CDR3 DNA: TGTGCCAGTAGTATAGACACGACAGAAGACACTGAAGCTTTCTTT.